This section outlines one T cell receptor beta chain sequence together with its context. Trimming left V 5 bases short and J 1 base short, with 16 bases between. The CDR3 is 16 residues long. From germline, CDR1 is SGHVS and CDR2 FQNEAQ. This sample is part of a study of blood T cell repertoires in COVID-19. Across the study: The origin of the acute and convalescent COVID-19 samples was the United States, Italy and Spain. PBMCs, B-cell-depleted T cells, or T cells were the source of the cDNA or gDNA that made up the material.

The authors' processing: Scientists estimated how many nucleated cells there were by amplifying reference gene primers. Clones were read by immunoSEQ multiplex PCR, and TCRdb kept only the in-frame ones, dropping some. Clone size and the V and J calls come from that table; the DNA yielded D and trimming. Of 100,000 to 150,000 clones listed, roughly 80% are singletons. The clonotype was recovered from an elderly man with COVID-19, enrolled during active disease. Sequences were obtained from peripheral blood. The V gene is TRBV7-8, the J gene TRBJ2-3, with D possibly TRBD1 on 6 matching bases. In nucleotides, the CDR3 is TGTGCCAGCAGCCCCCACCCCAGGGGAGGCACAGATACGCAGTATTTT. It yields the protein CASSPHPRGGTDTQYF.